This passage covers 19 T cell receptor beta chains from one sample sequenced in a study of T cell repertoires in cytomegalovirus infection (dated by TCRdb to between 2017 and 2020). These TCRs' antigens remain unknown. The sequencing machine was an Illumina HiSeq 1500. Using fastp trimming at Q25 and MiXCR clonotype assembly, TCRdb reanalyzed the public sequencing data and kept in-frame beta chains. Each CDR3 protein gets just one entry, which takes the most common genes and DNA from the rows behind it. Here the sample has about 150,000 distinct CDR3 sequences; 32% occur a single time. Roughly half of the sample is taken by the ten largest. Reading the label with the study, this specimen's treatment or condition is: in vitro stimulation with specific CMV peptide epitopes to enrich CMV-specific T cells. The source material was CD8+ T cells from cultured PBMCs, sampled from culture after CMV antigen stimulation. Receptor source: a human donor in good health (CMV status not recorded). Some clones in this sample may be carry-over from other donors' samples.

This clonotype has more than one count but fewer than ten. V is TRBV19 and J is TRBJ1-2; D might be TRBD1 (5 bases). Germline lookup yields CDR1 LNHDA and CDR2 SQIVND (reference sequence). The CDR3 is 15 residues long. V was shortened by 6 bases and J by 4 bases, with 18 bases between the two germline ends. CDR3 loop: CASRSSEGSGYGYTF. In DNA, the CDR3 is TGTGCCAGTAGGAGCAGCGAGGGGTCCGGCTATGGCTACACCTTC.

The sample holds a few counts of this clonotype. The J gene is TRBJ1-6, the V gene TRBV6-5, with 8 bases lining up with TRBD1. This CDR3 spans 16 amino acids. V was pared by 0 bases and J by 10 bases, with 8 bases of the junction left unmatched. CDR1 is MNHEY and CDR2 is SVGAGI in the germline V gene. The CDR3 is CASSYSGTGGQSPLHF. DNA for the CDR3: TGTGCCAGCAGTTACTCGGGAACAGGGGGGCAATCACCCCTCCACTTT.

This clonotype was seen only a few times. The genes are TRBV12-3 or TRBV12-4 and TRBJ1-6, with 7 positions matching TRBD1. Trimming at V came to 7 bases and at J to 6 bases, leaving 6 bases not matched to a gene. The CDR3 spans 14 residues. CDR3 DNA: TGTGCCAGCAATATACAGGGGTCTAATTCACCCCTCCACTTT. Its translation is CASNIQGSNSPLHF.

The chain is built from TRBV29-1 and TRBJ2-1; D might be TRBD1 (5 bases). CDR3 length equals 13 residues. Germline V gene data show CDR1 as SQVTM and CDR2 as ANQGSEA. V was pared by 3 bases and J by 0 bases, with 6 bases between. Here the CDR3 reads CSVDRVSYNEQFF. Written as DNA, the CDR3 is TGCAGCGTTGACAGGGTCTCCTACAATGAGCAGTTCTTC.

This clonotype was recorded a few times. The genes are TRBV6-1 and TRBJ2-1, with 13 nucleotides matching TRBD2. The CDR3 contains 19 residues. The V gene's germline CDR1 is MNHNS and CDR2 SASEGT. J gave up 9 bases and V 5 bases, and 19 bases lay outside the gene matches. CDR3 region: CASSWTSGGAGFGTSEQFF. The CDR3 coding sequence is TGTGCCAGCAGTTGGACTAGCGGGGGTGCAGGATTTGGAACAAGTGAGCAGTTCTTC.

As concerns this clonotype: Germline is not matched at one junction end, which may reflect a read error. This chain uses TRBV7-2 with TRBJ1-1, with a tentative D call TRBD1 (5 bases). Germline V gene lookup returns CDR1 SGHTA and CDR2 FQGNSA. The CDR3 sequence is 12 residues long. The CDR3 loop is CASSARQPEAFF. DNA for the CDR3: TGTGCCAGCAGCGCCCGACAGCCTGAGGCTTTCTTT.

This chain joins TRBV20-1 and TRBJ2-5; D gene uncertain. Trimming shortened V by 3 bases and J by 2 bases, and 19 bases separated the two germline ends. The CDR3 has 16 residues. Germline CDR1 reads DFQATT; CDR2 reads SNEGSKA (reference sequence). In nucleotides, the CDR3 is TGCAGTGCTAGGTCCTACGATGTGATACCTCAAGAGACCCAGTACTTC. Protein product: CSARSYDVIPQETQYF.

This clonotype came up a few times. CDR3 nucleotides: TGTGCCAGCAGTCCCTGGACAGGGCCACCCTACGAGCAGTACTTC. Amino acids: CASSPWTGPPYEQYF. This chain joins TRBV12-3 or TRBV12-4 and TRBJ2-7; 8 positions match TRBD1. The V and J ends lost 5 bases and 2 bases, in that order; junction bases with no gene match: 8. CDR3 length: 15 amino acids.

The table lists this clonotype with many counts. The chain combines TRBV7-9 with TRBJ2-5; TRBD1 is a possible D gene (5 bases). Germline CDR1 is SEHNR and CDR2 is FQNEAQ (reference sequence). The CDR3 spans 13 residues. V lost 5 bases to trimming and J lost 3 bases, with 10 bases between them. The CDR3 region is CASSPWGEETQYF. CDR3 nucleotide sequence: TGTGCCAGCAGCCCGTGGGGCGAAGAGACCCAGTACTTC.

This clonotype has at least ten counts. This chain connects TRBV28 to TRBJ1-6; D unresolved. Per the germline V gene, CDR1 is MDHEN and CDR2 is SYDVKM. The CDR3 runs 12 residues. Trimming removed 6 bases at V and 10 bases at J, with 10 bases between. CDR3 coding DNA: TGTGCCAGCAGAAGGGTAGGATCACCCCTCCACTTT. It specifies CASRRVGSPLHF.

Only a few counts were recorded for this clonotype. The chain is built from TRBV7-9 and TRBJ2-7, with TRBD1 identical over 9 bases. This CDR3 contains 15 residues. CDR1 and CDR2 (germline): SEHNR, FQNEAQ (reference sequence). The J segment lost 3 bases and the V segment lost 1 base, leaving 4 bases of the junction unmatched. CDR3 DNA sequence: TGTGCCAGCAGCTTAGTGACAGGGGGAGTCTACGAGCAGTACTTC. Encoded protein: CASSLVTGGVYEQYF.

This clonotype has a handful of counts. This chain links TRBV12-3 or TRBV12-4 with TRBJ1-1; 7 nucleotides agree with TRBD1. Trimming cost V 3 bases and J 5 bases; bases outside gene matches: 6. The CDR3 has 14 residues. CDR3 DNA: TGTGCCAGCAGTTTGGAGGGGGCTTGGACTGAAGCTTTCTTT. This translates into CASSLEGAWTEAFF.

This clonotype was seen at least ten times. The CDR3 sequence is CASSVGAGYTF. CDR3 nucleotides: TGTGCCAGCAGTGTGGGAGCGGGCTACACCTTC. This chain links TRBV25-1 with TRBJ1-2; D is unclear. Trimming took 4 bases from V and 8 from J, leaving 8 bases between them. CDR1 is MGHDK and CDR2 is SYGVNS in the germline V gene. The CDR3 totals 11 residues.

The chain has TRBV7-6 and TRBJ1-1; D not certain. V lost 1 base to trimming and J lost 7 bases, with 7 bases between them. This CDR3 contains 12 residues. Per germline, CDR1 SGHVS and CDR2 FNYEAQ. The CDR3 is CASSLVNLEAFF. The CDR3 nucleotides are TGTGCCAGCAGCTTAGTAAACCTTGAAGCTTTCTTT. Drawing the rest from reference TRBV7-6 and TRBJ1-1, the complete variable domain is GAGVSQSPRYKVTKRGQDVALRCDPISGHVSLYWYRQALGQGPEFLTYFNYEAQQDKSGLPNDRFSAERPEGSISTLTIQRTEQRDSAMYRCASSLVNLEAFFGQGTRLTVV.

The chain uses TRBV19 and TRBJ1-1; D remains ambiguous. The CDR3 covers 14 residues. Germline assignment: CDR1 LNHDA and CDR2 SQIVND (reference sequence). The V end lost 7 bases, the J end lost 3 bases, and 15 bases lay between the germline ends. CDR3 sequence: CASTLEGGYTEAFF. CDR3 DNA: TGTGCCAGTACCCTGGAGGGCGGGTACACTGAAGCTTTCTTT.

This chain uses TRBV27 with TRBJ2-7, with 9 bases identical to TRBD2. Per germline, CDR1 MNHEY and CDR2 SMNVEV (reference sequence). V dropped 6 bases and J dropped 7; count of bases not matched to a gene: 13. This CDR3 region has 15 residues. The CDR3 region has the DNA TGTGCCAGCAGCCCGGGACTAGCCGGGTTTGGGGAGCAGTACTTC. This sequence encodes CASSPGLAGFGEQYF.

The sample holds many counts of this clonotype. This rearrangement joins TRBV4-1 to TRBJ2-1, with TRBD1 matching 7 bases. The CDR3 has 13 residues. J was trimmed by 3 bases and V by 5 bases; bases with no gene match: 1. Germline assignment: CDR1 MGHRA and CDR2 YSYEKL. The CDR3 region is CASSWDSYNEQFF. The CDR3 DNA reads TGCGCCAGCAGCTGGGACAGCTACAATGAGCAGTTCTTC.

There are a few counts of this clonotype. The chain joins TRBV4-1 to TRBJ2-7, with TRBD1 as a possible D gene (6 bases). Germline V gene lookup returns CDR1 MGHRA and CDR2 YSYEKL. The CDR3 is 16 residues long. Trimming cost V 0 bases and J 2 bases, with 14 bases left between them. The CDR3 nucleotides are TGCGCCAGCAGCCAAGAGAACTACGAGGGGGCCTACGAGCAGTACTTC. It translates to CASSQENYEGAYEQYF.

The V and J genes are TRBV29-1 and TRBJ1-2; possibly TRBD1 for D (5 bases). This CDR3 is built from 14 residues. Deletions cut 0 bases from V and 8 bases from J, with 16 bases between. Germline CDR1 is SQVTM and CDR2 is ANQGSEA. The CDR3 DNA reads as TGCAGCGTTGAAGATAGGCAGGGCGCTAACGGCTACACCTTC. This sequence encodes CSVEDRQGANGYTF.